This note documents a single TCR beta chain sequence. The antigen remains undetermined. This entry belongs to a study of shared clonotypes between healthy human individuals. Study-wide results and limits: Naive subsets generally exceeded memory subsets in estimated richness. Read depth was anticipated to influence clonotype sharing among donors.

The donors, all of them Caucasian adults, lived in Nashville, Tennessee. Produced via immunoSEQ multiplex PCR; TCRdb's table is partial and in-frame only. The sample carries about 2.3 million clones, approximately 90% recorded once. The CDR3 loop spans 13 amino acids. CDR1 ENHRY and CDR2 SYGVKD come from the germline V gene. The ends were cut back, 3 bases at V and 3 bases at J, with 6 bases in the middle. The sequencing input was naive CD4+ T cells from PBMCs. Subset specified: CD45RA+ positively selected. The V and J genes are TRBV10-3 and TRBJ1-5; D gene ambiguous. This receptor was obtained from a man younger than 30 in good health. Some clones in this sample may be carry-over from other donors' samples. CDR3: CAISDNVNQPQHF. The CDR3 DNA is TGTGCCATCAGTGATAACGTCAATCAGCCCCAGCATTTT.